One sample yielded the 30 T cell receptor beta chains listed below, sequenced in a study of monozygotic twins with inflammatory bowel disease. TCRdb reprocessed the 5' RACE reads; each CDR3 protein has one entry and no DNA is given. The sample data list 80,000 or so distinct CDR3 sequences. The sequenced material came from blood. These receptors all come from a human donor with ulcerative colitis or Crohn's disease, or a healthy co-twin of an affected twin (not recorded which).

The chain employs TRBV5-1 and TRBJ2-3; there is no DNA to check the TCRdb D call of TRBD2. Looked up from germline, CDR1 is SGHRS and CDR2 is YFSETQ. The CDR3 runs to 16 residues. CDR3 in amino acids: CASSLGLAGPEDTQYF.

The rearrangement uses TRBV12-3 or TRBV12-4 and TRBJ1-4; TCRdb reports TRBD1, a call that lacks DNA to check it against. The CDR3 is made up of 14 amino acids. CDR3 residues: CASSLGGAAEKLFF.

The chain has TRBV6-1 and TRBJ1-2; as DNA is missing, the TRBD1 call by TCRdb cannot be tested. There are 13 residues in the CDR3. The V gene's germline CDR1 is MNHNS and CDR2 SASEGT. CDR3 sequence: CASYRPRRDGYTF.

V and J are TRBV11-1 and TRBJ2-7. The CDR3 runs 16 residues. Per the germline V gene, CDR1 is SGHAT and CDR2 is FQDESV (reference sequence). The chain's CDR3 is CASSGSWVDHSYEQYF.

The J gene is TRBJ2-4, the V gene TRBV29-1; absent DNA, TCRdb's TRBD1 call cannot be checked. CDR1 SQVTM and CDR2 ANQGSEA come from the germline V gene. There are 15 residues in the CDR3. The CDR3 reads CSVCDRASGKNIQYF.

The chain has TRBV7-9 and TRBJ2-2; the TRBD1 assignment by TCRdb is unverifiable without DNA. Germline CDR1 and CDR2: SEHNR and FQNEAQ (reference sequence). The CDR3 consists of 16 residues. The CDR3 sequence: CASSTTGTGFTGELFF.

The chain uses TRBV5-6 and TRBJ1-1; TCRdb's D gene call, TRBD1, goes unchecked for lack of DNA. Germline loops: CDR1 SGHDT, CDR2 YYEEEE. This CDR3 has 15 residues. CDR3 amino acids: CASSGVNEQGRSAFF.

The chain combines TRBV27 with TRBJ2-3. CDR3 length equals 13 residues. Germline-derived CDR1 and CDR2 are MNHEY and SMNVEV (reference sequence). CDR3 sequence reads: CASSSIGTDTQYF.

The chain recombines TRBV5-8 with TRBJ2-3; checking the TCRdb D call of TRBD2 is not possible without DNA. The CDR3 extends over 18 amino acids. CDR1 is SGHTS, CDR2 YDEGEE, per germline. CDR3 residues: CASSEEAGGPLITDTQYF. The entire variable domain, with the rest obtained from reference TRBV5-8 and TRBJ2-3, is as follows: EAGVTQSPTHLIKTRGQQATLRCSPISGHTSVYWYQQALGLGLQFLLWYDEGEERNRGNFPPRFSGRQFPNYSSELNVNALELEDSALYLCASSEEAGGPLITDTQYFGPGTRLTVL.

This rearrangement joins TRBV5-4 to TRBJ1-1; TCRdb returns TRBD1, unconfirmable since there is no DNA. Germline V gives CDR1 SGHNT, CDR2 YYREEE (reference sequence). CDR3 size: 16 residues. CDR3: CASSPLIGQANTEAFF.

The rearrangement links TRBV7-8 to TRBJ1-5; TCRdb's D call, TRBD1, is unchecked because there is no DNA. The CDR3 has 15 amino acids. Per the germline V gene, CDR1 is SGHVS and CDR2 is FQNEAQ. The CDR3: CASSQTGGWGRPQHF.

The chain couples TRBV19 to TRBJ1-5; TCRdb's D gene call, TRBD1, goes unchecked for lack of DNA. This CDR3 contains 13 residues. Per germline, CDR1 LNHDA and CDR2 SQIVND (reference sequence). CDR3 residues: CASSFRDRDRLHF. The full variable domain, in which reference TRBV19 and TRBJ1-5 provide the parts outside the CDR3, is DGGITQSPKYLFRKEGQNVTLSCEQNLNHDAMYWYRQDPGQGLRLIYYSQIVNDFQKGDIAEGYSVSREKKESFPLTVTSAQKNPTAFYLCASSFRDRDRLHFGDGTRLSIL.

The rearrangement uses TRBV7-8 and TRBJ1-5; as DNA is missing, the TRBD1 call by TCRdb cannot be tested. Germline loops: CDR1 SGHVS, CDR2 FQNEAQ. This CDR3 is 14 amino acids long. CDR3 sequence: CASSLATGYQPQHF.

The chain has TRBV19 and TRBJ1-5; the TCRdb call, TRBD1, lacks DNA for checking. CDR1 and CDR2 from the germline V gene are LNHDA and SQIVND (reference sequence). The length of the CDR3 is 16 residues. CDR3 region: CASSRRTGDGNQPQHF.

This CDR3 is CASSQESTGELFF. The chain carries TRBV4-1 and TRBJ2-2. This CDR3 is 13 amino acids long. Germline CDR1 MGHRA, CDR2 YSYEKL.

The chain has TRBV25-1 and TRBJ2-5; TCRdb's D gene call, TRBD1, goes unchecked for lack of DNA. In germline, CDR1 is MGHDK, CDR2 SYGVNS. The CDR3 has 16 amino acids. The CDR3 loop is CASSVGTGGVQETQYF. The variable domain in full, completed from reference TRBV25-1 and TRBJ2-5, reads EADIYQTPRYLVIGTGKKITLECSQTMGHDKMYWYQQDPGMELHLIHYSYGVNSTEKGDLSSESTVSRIRTEHFPLTLESARPSHTSQYLCASSVGTGGVQETQYFGPGTRLLVL.

J is TRBJ1-1 and V is TRBV12-3 or TRBV12-4; TCRdb's assignment of TRBD1 cannot be checked, as there is no DNA. The CDR3 is 12 amino acids. CDR3 sequence: CASTWGVTEAFF.

CDR3 loop: CATSRDRSADNGYTF. The genes are TRBV15 and TRBJ1-2. The CDR3 runs 15 residues. Germline lookup yields CDR1 LNHNV and CDR2 YYDKDF (reference sequence).

The rearrangement links TRBV11-1 to TRBJ2-3; absent DNA, TCRdb's TRBD2 call cannot be checked. This CDR3 contains 18 residues. Germline lookup yields CDR1 SGHAT and CDR2 FQDESV (reference sequence). CDR3 loop: CASRKGTRAGSQADTQYF.

This rearrangement joins TRBV5-1 to TRBJ2-3. Germline V gives CDR1 SGHRS, CDR2 YFSETQ. The CDR3 contains 14 residues. The CDR3 loop reads CASSWGLSTDTQYF. Full variable domain (rest looked up from reference TRBV5-1 and TRBJ2-3): KAGVTQTPRYLIKTRGQQVTLSCSPISGHRSVSWYQQTPGQGLQFLFEYFSETQRNKGNFPGRFSGRQFSNSRSEMNVSTLELGDSALYLCASSWGLSTDTQYFGPGTRLTVL.

The chain combines TRBV12-3 or TRBV12-4 with TRBJ2-3; as DNA is missing, the TRBD2 call by TCRdb cannot be tested. The CDR3 runs 12 residues. The CDR3 loop is CASSPSGHQKYF.

This chain joins TRBV6-1 and TRBJ1-5; TCRdb reports TRBD1, a call that lacks DNA to check it against. Per the germline V gene, CDR1 is MNHNS and CDR2 is SASEGT. CDR3 size: 17 residues. CDR3: CASSETGGAYSNQPQHF.

V is TRBV10-3 and J is TRBJ1-2; as DNA is missing, the TRBD1 call by TCRdb cannot be tested. The germline gives CDR1 ENHRY, CDR2 SYGVKD. The CDR3 contains 16 residues. The CDR3 loop is CAISVTGAPNSSGYTF.

The chain has TRBV4-1 and TRBJ2-7. The germline gives CDR1 MGHRA, CDR2 YSYEKL. The CDR3 covers 15 residues. CDR3: CASSQDLPENYEQYF.

This chain links TRBV6-1 with TRBJ1-2; the TRBD1 assignment by TCRdb is unverifiable without DNA. CDR1 MNHNS and CDR2 SASEGT come from the germline V gene. CDR3 length: 15 amino acids. Here the CDR3 reads CASSPAGAVDYGYTF.

V is TRBV7-9 and J is TRBJ2-1; TCRdb's assignment of TRBD1 cannot be checked, as there is no DNA. CDR3 length: 14 residues. Germline V gene lookup returns CDR1 SEHNR and CDR2 FQNEAQ (reference sequence). The CDR3 region is CASSPGESYNEQFF. Complete variable domain (other parts from reference TRBV7-9 and TRBJ2-1): DTGVSQNPRHKITKRGQNVTFRCDPISEHNRLYWYRQTLGQGPEFLTYFQNEAQLEKSRLLSDRFSAERPKGSFSTLEIQRTEQGDSAMYLCASSPGESYNEQFFGPGTRLTVL.

This chain connects TRBV5-1 to TRBJ2-2; TCRdb returns TRBD1, unconfirmable since there is no DNA. Germline V gene sequence: CDR1 SGHRS, CDR2 YFSETQ. The CDR3 runs to 15 residues. CDR3 in amino acids: CASSSRGQNTGELFF.

The chain couples TRBV2 to TRBJ2-1; checking the TCRdb D call of TRBD1 is not possible without DNA. The CDR3 totals 16 residues. The germline V gene has CDR1 SNHLY and CDR2 FYNNEI. This CDR3 is CASSERVGAGYNEQFF.

J is TRBJ2-2 and V is TRBV6-1. The CDR3 spans 14 residues. From germline, CDR1 is MNHNS and CDR2 SASEGT. CDR3 amino acids: CASMAQKNTGELFF.

The rearrangement joins TRBV20-1 to TRBJ2-5. The CDR3 has 13 amino acids. Germline CDR1 DFQATT, CDR2 SNEGSKA (reference sequence). Here the CDR3 reads CSARGLRQETQYF.